These T cell receptor beta chains were read from a single sample in a study of blood T cell repertoires in COVID-19. Sequencing used immunoSEQ multiplex PCR; TCRdb keeps in-frame clones, though not all of them. The data show 100,000 to 150,000 clones, 65% to 90% seen once. Material: peripheral blood. Every receptor here comes from a woman of 80 years or more with acute or convalescent COVID-19. Both conserved end residues are part of each CDR3. Fields, in order: V gene, CDR3 length, clone size, D gene, J gene, CDR3 DNA, CDR3 protein. A D gene is named only where the DNA matches it firmly. Clone size, where shown, is once, few, many, or a class for clones that have expanded.

V gene: TRBV12-2; CDR3 length: 16; clone size: -; D gene: -; J gene: TRBJ1-4; CDR3 DNA: TGTGCAAGTCGCCCCCCGACAGGGTGGGATAATGAAAAACTGTTTTTT; CDR3 protein: CASRPPTGWDNEKLFF
V gene: TRBV7-3; CDR3 length: 14; clone size: -; D gene: -; J gene: TRBJ1-1; CDR3 DNA: TGTGCCAGCAGCCCCAATACAGGGAACACTGAAGCTTTCTTT; CDR3 protein: CASSPNTGNTEAFF
V gene: TRBV20-1; CDR3 length: 13; clone size: few; D gene: TRBD2; J gene: TRBJ2-1; CDR3 DNA: TGCAGTGCTAGTTACGGGGGGGACAATGAGCAGTTCTTC; CDR3 protein: CSASYGGDNEQFF
V gene: TRBV7-8; CDR3 length: 18; clone size: -; D gene: TRBD1; J gene: TRBJ1-2; CDR3 DNA: TGTGCCAGCAGCTTTCGTCCGGGACAGGGAACTCTTAACTATGGCTACACCTTC; CDR3 protein: CASSFRPGQGTLNYGYTF
V gene: TRBV5-1; CDR3 length: 15; clone size: -; D gene: -; J gene: TRBJ2-2; CDR3 DNA: TGCGCCAGCAGCTCAGGGAACGCGGACACCGGGGAGCTGTTTTTT; CDR3 protein: CASSSGNADTGELFF
V gene: TRBV6-6; CDR3 length: 13; clone size: -; D gene: -; J gene: TRBJ2-5; CDR3 DNA: TGTGCCAGTGGGGGGAGAGTACAAGAGACCCAGTACTTC; CDR3 protein: CASGGRVQETQYF
V gene: TRBV4-1; CDR3 length: 12; clone size: -; D gene: -; J gene: TRBJ1-3; CDR3 DNA: TGCGCCAGCAGCCAAGGAGGCAACACCATATATTTT; CDR3 protein: CASSQGGNTIYF
V gene: TRBV15; CDR3 length: 16; clone size: -; D gene: -; J gene: TRBJ2-2; CDR3 DNA: TGTGCCACCAGCAGTCCCCTCGGCAGGGATAACGGGGAGCTGTTTTTT; CDR3 protein: CATSSPLGRDNGELFF
V gene: TRBV3-1/TRBV3-2; CDR3 length: 17; clone size: -; D gene: TRBD2; J gene: TRBJ2-3; CDR3 DNA: TGTGCCAGCAGCCAAGATACAGCGGGGCGACGCACAGATACGCAGTATTTT; CDR3 protein: CASSQDTAGRRTDTQYF
V gene: TRBV19; CDR3 length: 16; clone size: -; D gene: -; J gene: TRBJ1-1; CDR3 DNA: TGTGCCAGTAGTATAGATCGTAGCAGCCTGAACACTGAAGCTTTCTTT; CDR3 protein: CASSIDRSSLNTEAFF
V gene: TRBV5-1; CDR3 length: 16; clone size: -; D gene: -; J gene: TRBJ2-5; CDR3 DNA: TGCGCCAGCAGCTACGGCCAGGGGGCGGGGGAAGAGACCCAGTACTTC; CDR3 protein: CASSYGQGAGEETQYF
V gene: TRBV11-2; CDR3 length: 15; clone size: few; D gene: -; J gene: TRBJ1-3; CDR3 DNA: TGTGCCAGCAGCTTCGTAGGGGAACCTGGAAACACCATATATTTT; CDR3 protein: CASSFVGEPGNTIYF
V gene: TRBV11-2; CDR3 length: 16; clone size: -; D gene: TRBD2; J gene: TRBJ2-1; CDR3 DNA: TGTGCCAGCAGCTTATGGGTAGCGGGGAACTACAATGAGCAGTTCTTC; CDR3 protein: CASSLWVAGNYNEQFF
V gene: TRBV18; CDR3 length: 18; clone size: -; D gene: TRBD1; J gene: TRBJ1-4; CDR3 DNA: TGTGCCAGCTCACCAGCGGGACAGATCACCGGCTGGGGTGAAAAACTGTTTTTT; CDR3 protein: CASSPAGQITGWGEKLFF
V gene: TRBV5-1; CDR3 length: 12; clone size: -; D gene: TRBD1; J gene: TRBJ1-2; CDR3 DNA: TGCGCCAGCAGCTACAGGGGCGATGGCTACACCTTC; CDR3 protein: CASSYRGDGYTF
V gene: TRBV5-5; CDR3 length: 18; clone size: -; D gene: -; J gene: TRBJ2-6; CDR3 DNA: TGTGCCAGCAGGTTAGCCCCGGGACTTCTCTCTGGGGCCAACGTCCTGACTTTC; CDR3 protein: CASRLAPGLLSGANVLTF
V gene: TRBV2; CDR3 length: 14; clone size: -; D gene: -; J gene: TRBJ1-4; CDR3 DNA: TGTGCCAGCAGTGAAGCTAGGGGAAATGAAAAACTGTTTTTT; CDR3 protein: CASSEARGNEKLFF
V gene: TRBV10-2; CDR3 length: 16; clone size: -; D gene: -; J gene: TRBJ2-7; CDR3 DNA: TGCGCCAGCCGACGTTCACTGGGGGGTCGGCTTTACGAGCAGTACTTC; CDR3 protein: CASRRSLGGRLYEQYF
V gene: TRBV19; CDR3 length: 15; clone size: -; D gene: TRBD1; J gene: TRBJ1-2; CDR3 DNA: TGTGCCAGTAGTCCAGGGACAGCAGGGAACTATGGCTACACCTTC; CDR3 protein: CASSPGTAGNYGYTF
V gene: TRBV11-1; CDR3 length: 13; clone size: -; D gene: -; J gene: TRBJ1-6; CDR3 DNA: TGTGCCAGCAGCTTCAGGGGAAATTCACCCCTCCACTTT; CDR3 protein: CASSFRGNSPLHF
V gene: TRBV6-5; CDR3 length: 13; clone size: -; D gene: -; J gene: TRBJ1-2; CDR3 DNA: TGTGCCAGCACTCCCTCGGGGGGTAGTGGCTACACCTTC; CDR3 protein: CASTPSGGSGYTF
V gene: TRBV28; CDR3 length: 15; clone size: -; D gene: TRBD2; J gene: TRBJ2-1; CDR3 DNA: TGTGCCAGCAGCGAGGGACTAGGGTCGCGGAATGAGCAGTTCTTC; CDR3 protein: CASSEGLGSRNEQFF
V gene: TRBV20-1; CDR3 length: 11; clone size: once; D gene: -; J gene: TRBJ1-1; CDR3 DNA: TGCAGTGCTAGTCTCCTGACTGAAGCTTTCTTT; CDR3 protein: CSASLLTEAFF
V gene: TRBV6-1; CDR3 length: 13; clone size: -; D gene: -; J gene: TRBJ1-1; CDR3 DNA: TGTGCCAGCAGTGGTAAGGAGTCCCGTGAGGCTTTCTTT; CDR3 protein: CASSGKESREAFF
V gene: TRBV7-2; CDR3 length: 14; clone size: -; D gene: -; J gene: TRBJ1-5; CDR3 DNA: TGTGCCAGCAGCTCGGACGCGCGGGAAAAGCCCCAGCATTTT; CDR3 protein: CASSSDAREKPQHF
V gene: TRBV6-6; CDR3 length: 14; clone size: -; D gene: TRBD1; J gene: TRBJ1-4; CDR3 DNA: TGTGCCAGCAGCCTGGACAGGGCAAATGAAAAACTGTTTTTT; CDR3 protein: CASSLDRANEKLFF
V gene: TRBV15; CDR3 length: 15; clone size: -; D gene: -; J gene: TRBJ2-2; CDR3 DNA: TGTGCCACCAGCAGAGACAGGGCGCCGACCGGGGAGCTGTTTTTT; CDR3 protein: CATSRDRAPTGELFF
V gene: TRBV15; CDR3 length: 14; clone size: -; D gene: TRBD1; J gene: TRBJ1-4; CDR3 DNA: TGTGCCACCGGGGGGGACAGGGACCATGAAAAACTGTTTTTT; CDR3 protein: CATGGDRDHEKLFF
V gene: TRBV7-2; CDR3 length: 15; clone size: -; D gene: -; J gene: TRBJ2-1; CDR3 DNA: TGTGCCAGCAGCTTACAAAGCCGGGGGGCCAATGAGCAGTTCTTC; CDR3 protein: CASSLQSRGANEQFF
V gene: TRBV12-3/TRBV12-4; CDR3 length: 13; clone size: -; D gene: TRBD1; J gene: TRBJ1-2; CDR3 DNA: TGTGCCAGCAGGCATGGGACAGGGAATGGCTACACCTTC; CDR3 protein: CASRHGTGNGYTF
V gene: TRBV7-9; CDR3 length: 16; clone size: once; D gene: TRBD1; J gene: TRBJ1-4; CDR3 DNA: TGTGCCAGCAGCTCCGGACAGGGGTCGACTAATGAAAAACTGTTTTTT; CDR3 protein: CASSSGQGSTNEKLFF
V gene: TRBV6-5; CDR3 length: 14; clone size: -; D gene: -; J gene: TRBJ1-6; CDR3 DNA: TGTGCCAGCAGTTACGTCCGAGGCGGTTCACCCCTCCACTTT; CDR3 protein: CASSYVRGGSPLHF
V gene: TRBV5-5; CDR3 length: 12; clone size: -; D gene: -; J gene: TRBJ2-3; CDR3 DNA: TGTGCCAGCAGCTTGGCAGACAATACGCAGTATTTT; CDR3 protein: CASSLADNTQYF
V gene: TRBV28; CDR3 length: 16; clone size: -; D gene: -; J gene: TRBJ1-1; CDR3 DNA: TGTGCCAGCACCAAATCCACCGGAGCGGCGAACACTGAAGCTTTCTTT; CDR3 protein: CASTKSTGAANTEAFF
V gene: TRBV7-9; CDR3 length: 14; clone size: -; D gene: -; J gene: TRBJ1-5; CDR3 DNA: TGTGCCAGCAGCTTCCAGGGATCTTTCCAGCCCCAGCATTTT; CDR3 protein: CASSFQGSFQPQHF
V gene: TRBV7-2; CDR3 length: 14; clone size: once; D gene: TRBD1; J gene: TRBJ1-1; CDR3 DNA: TGTGCCAGCAGCTTAGCAGGGACAGGGGCGTTGGCTTTCTTT; CDR3 protein: CASSLAGTGALAFF
V gene: TRBV6-5; CDR3 length: 14; clone size: -; D gene: -; J gene: TRBJ1-4; CDR3 DNA: TGTGCCAGCATCCTTGGTAGGGGAACAGAAAAACTGTTTTTT; CDR3 protein: CASILGRGTEKLFF
V gene: TRBV6-1; CDR3 length: 14; clone size: -; D gene: -; J gene: TRBJ2-7; CDR3 DNA: TGTGCCAGCAGTGAAGGGGGCTACTTCTACGAGCAGTACTTC; CDR3 protein: CASSEGGYFYEQYF
V gene: TRBV5-4; CDR3 length: 12; clone size: -; D gene: -; J gene: TRBJ2-2; CDR3 DNA: TGTGCCAGCAGCTTTCTAGCGGGGGAGCTGTTTTTT; CDR3 protein: CASSFLAGELFF
V gene: TRBV3-1/TRBV3-2; CDR3 length: 14; clone size: -; D gene: -; J gene: TRBJ2-4; CDR3 DNA: TGTGCCAGCTGTAACACCTTAGCCAAAAACATTCAGTACTTC; CDR3 protein: CASCNTLAKNIQYF
V gene: TRBV7-2; CDR3 length: 15; clone size: -; D gene: -; J gene: TRBJ2-1; CDR3 DNA: TGTGCCAGCAGACACGGAGGCAGCTCCTACAATGAGCAGTTCTTC; CDR3 protein: CASRHGGSSYNEQFF
V gene: TRBV11-2; CDR3 length: 19; clone size: -; D gene: TRBD2; J gene: TRBJ2-3; CDR3 DNA: TGTGCCAGCAGCTTATGGGGGACTAGCGGGGGTCCCAGCACAGATACGCAGTATTTT; CDR3 protein: CASSLWGTSGGPSTDTQYF
V gene: TRBV5-1; CDR3 length: 15; clone size: -; D gene: TRBD2; J gene: TRBJ2-1; CDR3 DNA: TGCGCCAGCAGCTTGACTAGCGGGCGGGTCAATGAGCAGTTCTTC; CDR3 protein: CASSLTSGRVNEQFF
V gene: TRBV27; CDR3 length: 13; clone size: -; D gene: -; J gene: TRBJ1-1; CDR3 DNA: TGTGCCAGCAGTTTATCTATGGGGGGTTTAGCTTTCTTT; CDR3 protein: CASSLSMGGLAFF
V gene: TRBV19; CDR3 length: 15; clone size: -; D gene: TRBD1; J gene: TRBJ2-1; CDR3 DNA: TGTGCCAGTACCAACAGGGGGAGAGTGGACAATGAGCAGTTCTTC; CDR3 protein: CASTNRGRVDNEQFF
V gene: TRBV19; CDR3 length: 18; clone size: -; D gene: TRBD1; J gene: TRBJ2-6; CDR3 DNA: TGTGCCAGTACCCGAGCCGGGACAGGGGGCTCTGGGGCCAACGTCCTGACTTTC; CDR3 protein: CASTRAGTGGSGANVLTF
V gene: TRBV5-1; CDR3 length: 16; clone size: -; D gene: -; J gene: TRBJ1-6; CDR3 DNA: TGCGCCAGCAGCTTGAGAGGTTCCGACTATAATTCACCCCTCCACTTT; CDR3 protein: CASSLRGSDYNSPLHF
V gene: TRBV4-2; CDR3 length: 15; clone size: -; D gene: -; J gene: TRBJ1-3; CDR3 DNA: TGTGCCAGCAGCCAAGATTCAGGGACTGGAAACACCATATATTTT; CDR3 protein: CASSQDSGTGNTIYF
V gene: TRBV2; CDR3 length: 15; clone size: -; D gene: -; J gene: TRBJ1-4; CDR3 DNA: TGTGCCAGCAGATTGATCCGGGTAGCTAATGAAAAACTGTTTTTT; CDR3 protein: CASRLIRVANEKLFF
V gene: TRBV2; CDR3 length: 15; clone size: once; D gene: TRBD2; J gene: TRBJ2-5; CDR3 DNA: TGTGCCAGCAGTGAGGCTAGCGGGGGGAGAGAGACCCAGTACTTC; CDR3 protein: CASSEASGGRETQYF
V gene: TRBV6-5; CDR3 length: 15; clone size: -; D gene: TRBD1; J gene: TRBJ1-1; CDR3 DNA: TGTGCCAGCAGCATTTCAGGGGGCGCGATCACTGAAGCTTTCTTT; CDR3 protein: CASSISGGAITEAFF
V gene: TRBV29-1; CDR3 length: 11; clone size: once; D gene: -; J gene: TRBJ1-2; CDR3 DNA: TGCAGCGTTGAAGATCGGAGGGATTACACCTTC; CDR3 protein: CSVEDRRDYTF
V gene: TRBV5-8; CDR3 length: 14; clone size: -; D gene: TRBD1; J gene: TRBJ1-1; CDR3 DNA: TGTGCCAGCAGCCGCCGGGACAGGGTCCCTGAAGCTTTCTTT; CDR3 protein: CASSRRDRVPEAFF
V gene: TRBV6-5; CDR3 length: 14; clone size: few; D gene: TRBD1; J gene: TRBJ2-7; CDR3 DNA: TGTGCCAGCAGCGTAGGGGGCCCTCTGGGGGAGCAGTACTTC; CDR3 protein: CASSVGGPLGEQYF